Below are 15 T cell receptor beta chains sequenced from a single sample in a study of blood T cell repertoires in COVID-19. Sequencing used immunoSEQ multiplex PCR; TCRdb keeps in-frame clones, though not all of them. Of about 290,000 clones in the sample, 89% were seen once. The sample was PBMCs or T cells enriched from blood (not recorded which). The receptors were gathered from a woman between 40 and 50 years old who had recovered from COVID-19.

The gene calls are TRBV7-6 and TRBJ1-6; unclear D gene. This CDR3 spans 16 amino acids. CDR1 and CDR2 from the germline V gene are SGHVS and FNYEAQ. V dropped 0 bases and J dropped 10 bases, with 16 bases sitting between them. As DNA, the CDR3 is TGTGCCAGCAGCTTAGCGCCTTCGGAGTTTGGCTCACCCCTCCACTTT. Its protein product is CASSLAPSEFGSPLHF. Using reference TRBV7-6 and TRBJ1-6 for the parts outside the CDR3, the full variable domain is GAGVSQSPRYKVTKRGQDVALRCDPISGHVSLYWYRQALGQGPEFLTYFNYEAQQDKSGLPNDRFSAERPEGSISTLTIQRTEQRDSAMYRCASSLAPSEFGSPLHFGNGTRLTVT.

The chain uses TRBV7-9 and TRBJ2-7; TRBD1 aligns across 9 bases. This CDR3 is 13 amino acids long. CDR1 SEHNR and CDR2 FQNEAQ come from the germline V gene (reference sequence). V lost 8 bases and J lost 6; bases outside the gene matches: 8. The CDR3, as DNA: TGTGCCAGCGGTACCGGGACAGGGTTCGAGCAGTACTTC. It yields the protein CASGTGTGFEQYF.

The V call is TRBV19, the J call TRBJ1-5, with TRBD1 matching 8 bases. In germline, CDR1 is LNHDA, CDR2 SQIVND (reference sequence). This CDR3 spans 14 amino acids. After removal of 5 bases from V and 2 bases from J, the junction contained 2 bases not matched to a gene. As DNA, the CDR3 is TGTGCCAGTAGTGTGACAGGGGGCAATCAGCCCCAGCATTTT. Amino acids: CASSVTGGNQPQHF.

The J gene is TRBJ2-5, the V gene TRBV19, with TRBD1 identical over 11 bases. Germline loops: CDR1 LNHDA, CDR2 SQIVND (reference sequence). J lost 1 base, V lost 2 bases, and 3 bases had no gene match. The CDR3 runs 16 residues. The CDR3 bases are TGTGCCAGTAGTATACCCGGGACAGGGGGCCAAGAGACCCAGTACTTC. It encodes CASSIPGTGGQETQYF.

The V gene is TRBV19, the J gene TRBJ2-2; 8 bases are a match to TRBD1. This CDR3 spans 16 amino acids. Losses at the gene ends were 6 bases for V and 3 bases for J; bases not matched to a gene: 9. In germline, CDR1 is LNHDA, CDR2 SQIVND (reference sequence). The CDR3 nucleotides are TGTGCCAGTAGCGACGGTGGGACAGGATACACCGGGGAGCTGTTTTTT. Translation gives CASSDGGTGYTGELFF.

The V gene is TRBV6-4, the J gene TRBJ2-3; the D is unclear. Germline V lookup: CDR1 MRHNA, CDR2 SNTAGT. The CDR3 totals 15 residues. The V and J ends lost 4 bases and 4 bases respectively, with 15 bases between them. The CDR3 DNA sequence: TGTGCCAGCAGTGTATCCTATTCCCGGGCAGATACGCAGTATTTT. Encoded protein: CASSVSYSRADTQYF.

The V call is TRBV29-1, the J call TRBJ1-1, with a possible D match to TRBD1 (5 bases). V gave up 3 bases and J gave up 4 bases, with 12 bases separating them. CDR3 length: 13 amino acids. The germline V gene encodes CDR1 SQVTM and CDR2 ANQGSEA. The CDR3 here is CSVDSRGSTEAFF. The CDR3 coding sequence is TGCAGCGTTGACTCACGGGGGAGCACTGAAGCTTTCTTT.

This clone has a handful of counts. The chain uses TRBV11-2 and TRBJ1-4, with unresolved D. The germline V and J ends were trimmed by 3 bases and 0 bases, with 11 bases remaining between them. Looked up from germline, CDR1 is SGHAT and CDR2 is FQNNGV. This CDR3 comprises 16 residues. CDR3 nucleotides: TGTGCCAGCAGCTTGGGCTTGCGTGCAACTAATGAAAAACTGTTTTTT. Translated, it gives CASSLGLRATNEKLFF.

The rearrangement joins TRBV18 to TRBJ2-2; perhaps TRBD2 as D (5 bases). V was cut by 6 bases and J by 2 bases, with 13 bases left in between. Germline V CDR1 and CDR2: KGHSH, LQKENI. The CDR3 extends over 15 amino acids. The CDR3 is CASSEDGPNTGELFF. Written as DNA, the CDR3 is TGTGCCAGCTCGGAGGACGGACCTAACACCGGGGAGCTGTTTTTT.

The chain has TRBV5-5 and TRBJ2-7, with 12 positions matching TRBD2. CDR1 and CDR2 from the germline V gene are SGHKS and YYEKEE (reference sequence). V lost 2 bases to trimming and J lost 7 bases; unmatched junction nucleotides: 13. The CDR3 sequence is 17 residues long. This chain's CDR3 is CASSLILAGGLYREQYF. The CDR3 bases are TGTGCCAGCAGCTTAATTCTAGCGGGAGGGCTATACAGGGAGCAGTACTTC.

In its sample, this clone was seen a few times. This chain joins TRBV9 and TRBJ2-1; 8 nucleotides align to TRBD2. Germline V gives CDR1 SGDLS, CDR2 YYNGEE. CDR3 length: 16 residues. V lost 4 bases and J lost 7; bases outside the gene matches: 13. CDR3 amino acids: CASSLNVAGTRNEQFF. CDR3 in DNA: TGTGCCAGCAGCCTCAACGTAGCGGGGACACGAAATGAGCAGTTCTTC.

This clone was counted a single time. The chain is built from TRBV30 and TRBJ1-2; D possibly corresponds to TRBD1 (6 bases). V was shortened by 8 bases and J by 0 bases, with 16 bases between the two germline ends. CDR3 length equals 14 residues. Germline-derived CDR1 and CDR2 are GTSNPN and SVGIG (reference sequence). The CDR3 DNA reads TGTGCCGGAACGACTCAGGGGCCTAACTATGGCTACACCTTC. Translation: CAGTTQGPNYGYTF.

The CDR3 coding sequence is TGTGCCAGCAGCTCTATCCAGACTAGCGGGGGGAGCACAGATACGCAGTATTTT. This sequence encodes CASSSIQTSGGSTDTQYF. The chain is built from TRBV7-2 and TRBJ2-3, with TRBD2 identical over 13 bases. The CDR3 has 18 residues. The germline V gene has CDR1 SGHTA and CDR2 FQGNSA. V lost 4 bases and J lost 0; bases outside the gene matches: 7.

This chain joins TRBV2 and TRBJ2-1, with a weak D call TRBD1 (5 bases). The V and J ends lost 4 bases and 10 bases respectively, with 14 bases between them. Germline values: CDR1 SNHLY, CDR2 FYNNEI. The CDR3 is made up of 13 amino acids. CDR3 in DNA: TGTGCCAGCAGTGGACAGCCCAGGGTGGAGCAGTTCTTC. Encoded protein: CASSGQPRVEQFF.

The chain uses TRBV9 and TRBJ1-1; possible D gene TRBD1, 6 bases. The ends were cut back, 8 bases at V and 11 bases at J, with 13 bases in the middle. Germline CDR1 SGDLS, CDR2 YYNGEE. CDR3 length equals 10 residues. The CDR3 region is CARNRTGAFF. CDR3 nucleotides: TGTGCCAGAAACCGAACAGGGGCTTTCTTT.